This TCR beta chain was identified during a study of blood T cell repertoires in COVID-19. The wider study: Samples taken during acute and convalescent COVID-19 were collected in the United States, Italy and Spain.

This CDR3 contains 13 residues. Between the trimmed V and J ends, which lost 8 bases and 2 bases, there was a span of 10 bases. Germline lookup yields CDR1 SNHLY and CDR2 FYNNEI. Method: immunoSEQ multiplex PCR; TCRdb's copy keeps in-frame clones and lacks some. Here the sample spans more than 300,000 clones, around 87% being singletons. J is TRBJ2-1 and V is TRBV2; maybe TRBD2 (5 bases). The receptor's source is a man aged 40-49 years in a cohort exposed to, infected with or recovered from COVID-19 (not recorded which). The sample taken for sequencing was PBMCs or T cells enriched from blood (not recorded which). The CDR3 region is CASRGLTYNEQFF. CDR3 DNA sequence: TGTGCCAGCCGTGGACTGACCTACAATGAGCAGTTCTTC. Full variable domain (rest looked up from reference TRBV2 and TRBJ2-1): EPEVTQTPSHQVTQMGQEVILRCVPISNHLYFYWYRQILGQKVEFLVSFYNNEISEKSEIFDDQFSVERPDGSNFTLKIRSTKLEDSAMYFCASRGLTYNEQFFGPGTRLTVL.